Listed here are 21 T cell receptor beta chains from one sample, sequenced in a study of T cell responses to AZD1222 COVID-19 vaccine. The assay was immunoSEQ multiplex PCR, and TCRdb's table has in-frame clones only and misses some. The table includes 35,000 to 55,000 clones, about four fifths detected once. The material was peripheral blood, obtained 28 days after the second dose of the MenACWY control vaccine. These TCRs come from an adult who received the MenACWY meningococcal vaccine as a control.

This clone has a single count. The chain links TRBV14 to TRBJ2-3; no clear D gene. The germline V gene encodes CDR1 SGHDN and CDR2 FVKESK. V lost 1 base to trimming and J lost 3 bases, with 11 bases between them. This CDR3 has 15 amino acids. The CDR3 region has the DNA TGTGCCAGCAGCCAAGGGGTCTTGAGGACAGATACGCAGTATTTT. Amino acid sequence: CASSQGVLRTDTQYF.

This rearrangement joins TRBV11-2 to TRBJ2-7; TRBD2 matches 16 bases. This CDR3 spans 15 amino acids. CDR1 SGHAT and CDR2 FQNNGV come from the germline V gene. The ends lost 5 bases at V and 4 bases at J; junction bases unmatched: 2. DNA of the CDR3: TGTGCCAGCAGCCCGGGACTAGCGGGAGGGTACGAGCAGTACTTC. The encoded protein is CASSPGLAGGYEQYF.

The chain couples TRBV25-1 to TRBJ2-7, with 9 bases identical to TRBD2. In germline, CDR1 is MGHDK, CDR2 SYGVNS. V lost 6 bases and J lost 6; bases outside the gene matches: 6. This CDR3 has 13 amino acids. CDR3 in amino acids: CASRWTSEGEQYF. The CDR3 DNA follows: TGTGCCAGCAGGTGGACTAGCGAGGGCGAGCAGTACTTC.

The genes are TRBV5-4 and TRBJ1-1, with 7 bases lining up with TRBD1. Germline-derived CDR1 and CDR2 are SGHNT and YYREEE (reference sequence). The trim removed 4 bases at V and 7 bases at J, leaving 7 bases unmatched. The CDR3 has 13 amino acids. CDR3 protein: CASSVTGDGEAFF. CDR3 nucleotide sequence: TGTGCCAGCAGCGTCACAGGGGACGGTGAAGCTTTCTTT.

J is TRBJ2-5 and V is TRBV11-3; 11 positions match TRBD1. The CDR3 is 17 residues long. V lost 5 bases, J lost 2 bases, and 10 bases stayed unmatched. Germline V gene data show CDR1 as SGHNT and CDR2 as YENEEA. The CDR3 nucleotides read TGTGCCAGCAGCCAACCTGACCGGGACAGGGGGCAAGAGACCCAGTACTTC. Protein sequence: CASSQPDRDRGQETQYF.

CDR3 nucleotide sequence: TGTGCCAGCAGCTTACAGGGACGGCATCAGCCCCAGCATTTT. It is translated as CASSLQGRHQPQHF. The V gene is TRBV5-6, the J gene TRBJ1-5; tentatively, D is TRBD1 (6 bases). Germline V lookup: CDR1 SGHDT, CDR2 YYEEEE. V lost 2 bases, J lost 5 bases, and 11 bases lay in between. The length of the CDR3 is 14 residues. The full variable domain, in which reference TRBV5-6 and TRBJ1-5 provide the parts outside the CDR3, is DAGVTQSPTHLIKTRGQQVTLRCSPKSGHDTVSWYQQALGQGPQFIFQYYEEEERQRGNFPDRFSGHQFPNYSSELNVNALLLGDSALYLCASSLQGRHQPQHFGDGTRLSIL.

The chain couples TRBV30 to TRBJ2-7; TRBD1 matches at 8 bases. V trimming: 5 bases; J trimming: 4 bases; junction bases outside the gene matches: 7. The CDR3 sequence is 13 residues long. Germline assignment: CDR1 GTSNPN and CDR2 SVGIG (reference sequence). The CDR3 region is CAWGRDRGYEQYV. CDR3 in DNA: TGTGCCTGGGGCCGCGACAGGGGTTACGAGCAGTACGTC.

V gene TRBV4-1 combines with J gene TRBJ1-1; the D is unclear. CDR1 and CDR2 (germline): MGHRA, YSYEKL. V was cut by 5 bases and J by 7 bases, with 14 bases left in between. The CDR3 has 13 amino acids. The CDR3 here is CASSTAGGREAFF. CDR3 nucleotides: TGCGCCAGCAGCACAGCGGGTGGCCGTGAAGCTTTCTTT.

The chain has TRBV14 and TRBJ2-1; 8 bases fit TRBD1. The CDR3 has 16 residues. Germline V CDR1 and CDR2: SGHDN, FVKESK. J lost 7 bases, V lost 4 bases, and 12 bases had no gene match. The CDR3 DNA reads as TGTGCCAGCAGCCGGTCCAAGGACAGGGCTGTTAATGAGCAGTTCTTC. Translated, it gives CASSRSKDRAVNEQFF.

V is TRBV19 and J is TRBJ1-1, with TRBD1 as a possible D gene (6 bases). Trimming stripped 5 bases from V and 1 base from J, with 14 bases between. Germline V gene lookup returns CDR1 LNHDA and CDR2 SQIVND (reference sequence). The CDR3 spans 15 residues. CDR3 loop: CASSSPGTSNTEAFF. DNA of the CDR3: TGTGCCAGTAGTTCCCCCGGGACATCGAACACTGAAGCTTTCTTT.

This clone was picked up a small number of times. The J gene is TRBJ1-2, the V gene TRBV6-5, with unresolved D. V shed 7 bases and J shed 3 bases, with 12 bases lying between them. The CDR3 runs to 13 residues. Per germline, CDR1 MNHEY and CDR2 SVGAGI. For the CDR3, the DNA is TGTGCCAGCAACCGGGCCCATGACTATGGCTACACCTTC. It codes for CASNRAHDYGYTF.

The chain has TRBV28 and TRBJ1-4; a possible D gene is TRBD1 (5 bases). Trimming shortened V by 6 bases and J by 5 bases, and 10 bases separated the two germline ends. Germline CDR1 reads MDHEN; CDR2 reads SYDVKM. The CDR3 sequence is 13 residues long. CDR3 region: CASRGGQNEKLFF. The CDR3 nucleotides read TGTGCCAGCAGGGGGGGTCAGAATGAAAAACTGTTTTTT. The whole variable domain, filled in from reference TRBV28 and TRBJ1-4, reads DVKVTQSSRYLVKRTGEKVFLECVQDMDHENMFWYRQDPGLGLRLIYFSYDVKMKEKGDIPEGYSVSREKKERFSLILESASTNQTSMYLCASRGGQNEKLFFGSGTQLSVL.

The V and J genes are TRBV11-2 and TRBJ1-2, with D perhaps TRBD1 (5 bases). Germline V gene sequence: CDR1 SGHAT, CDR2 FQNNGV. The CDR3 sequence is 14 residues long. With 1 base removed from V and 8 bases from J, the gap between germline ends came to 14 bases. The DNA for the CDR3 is TGTGCCAGCAGCTTAGGCAGCCAGAGGGGAGGCTACACCTTC. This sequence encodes CASSLGSQRGGYTF. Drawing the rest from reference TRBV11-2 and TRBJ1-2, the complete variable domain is EAGVAQSPRYKIIEKRQSVAFWCNPISGHATLYWYQQILGQGPKLLIQFQNNGVVDDSQLPKDRFSAERLKGVDSTLKIQPAKLEDSAVYLCASSLGSQRGGYTFGSGTRLTVV.

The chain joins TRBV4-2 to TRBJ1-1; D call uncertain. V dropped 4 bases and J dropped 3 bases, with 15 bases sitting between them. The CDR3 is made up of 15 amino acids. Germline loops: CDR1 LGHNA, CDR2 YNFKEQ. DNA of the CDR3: TGTGCCAGCAGCCCGGGAACTCAGTTTGACACTGAAGCTTTCTTT. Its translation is CASSPGTQFDTEAFF.

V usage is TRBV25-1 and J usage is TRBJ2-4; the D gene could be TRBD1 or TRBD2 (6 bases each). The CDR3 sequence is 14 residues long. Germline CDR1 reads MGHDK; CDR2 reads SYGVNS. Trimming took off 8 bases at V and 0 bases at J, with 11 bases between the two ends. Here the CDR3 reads CASEEGGAKNIQYF. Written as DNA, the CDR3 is TGTGCCAGCGAGGAGGGGGGAGCCAAAAACATTCAGTACTTC.

CDR3 sequence: CASSLAGPSGYTF. As DNA, the CDR3 is TGTGCCAGCAGCTTAGCAGGTCCAAGCGGCTACACCTTC. The gene calls are TRBV5-5 and TRBJ1-2, with D uncertain. The CDR3 has 13 amino acids. The germline gives CDR1 SGHKS, CDR2 YYEKEE (reference sequence). Trimming shortened V by 2 bases and J by 8 bases, and 13 bases separated the two germline ends.

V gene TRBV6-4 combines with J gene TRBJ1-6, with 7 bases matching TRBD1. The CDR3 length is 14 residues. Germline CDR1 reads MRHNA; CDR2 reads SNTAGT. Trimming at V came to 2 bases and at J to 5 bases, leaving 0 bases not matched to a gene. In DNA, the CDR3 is TGTGCCAGCAGTGACGGGACAGATAATTCACCCCTCCACTTT. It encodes CASSDGTDNSPLHF.

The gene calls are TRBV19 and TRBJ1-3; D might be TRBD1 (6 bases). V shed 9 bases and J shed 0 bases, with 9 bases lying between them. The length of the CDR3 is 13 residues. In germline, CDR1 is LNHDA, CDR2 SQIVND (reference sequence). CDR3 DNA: TGTGCCAGCCGGACAGCCTCTGGAAACACCATATATTTT. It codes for CASRTASGNTIYF.

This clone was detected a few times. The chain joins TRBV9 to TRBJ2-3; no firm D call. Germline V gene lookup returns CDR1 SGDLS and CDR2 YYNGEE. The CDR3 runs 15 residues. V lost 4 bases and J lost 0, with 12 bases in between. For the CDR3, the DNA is TGTGCCAGCAGCATCACGGGTTGGAGCACAGATACGCAGTATTTT. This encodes CASSITGWSTDTQYF.

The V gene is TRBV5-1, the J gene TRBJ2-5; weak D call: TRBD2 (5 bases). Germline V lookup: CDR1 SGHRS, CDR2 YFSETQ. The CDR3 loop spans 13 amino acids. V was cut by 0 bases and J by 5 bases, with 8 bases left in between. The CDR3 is CASSLAGLETQYF. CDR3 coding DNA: TGCGCCAGCAGCTTGGCGGGATTGGAGACCCAGTACTTC.

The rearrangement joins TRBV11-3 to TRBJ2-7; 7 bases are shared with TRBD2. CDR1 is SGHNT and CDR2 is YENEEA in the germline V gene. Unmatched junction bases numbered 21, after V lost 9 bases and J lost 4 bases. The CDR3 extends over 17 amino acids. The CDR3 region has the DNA TGTGCCAGAACTTGGGTTTTGGGTTTGGCGGGGGTATACGAGCAGTACTTC. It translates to CARTWVLGLAGVYEQYF. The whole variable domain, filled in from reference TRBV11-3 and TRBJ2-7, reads EAGVVQSPRYKIIEKKQPVAFWCNPISGHNTLYWYLQNLGQGPELLIRYENEEAVDDSQLPKDRFSAERLKGVDSTLKIQPAELGDSAVYLCARTWVLGLAGVYEQYFGPGTRLTVT.